Presented here are 19 T cell receptor beta chains from one specimen sequenced in a study of spatial heterogeneity in lung cancer. MiXCR, applied by TCRdb to the 5' RACE reads, yields one record per CDR3 protein. The sample lists some 3,800 distinct CDR3 sequences; roughly a tenth were seen once. Points from the study as a whole: Counts of expanded intratumoral alpha and beta TCRs tracked tumor mutation counts.

Time point meaning: sample taken at primary tumor resection. Their antigens remain unidentified. The sample consisted of lung tumor tissue, taken at surgery. These receptors were taken from a male donor with early-stage non-small cell lung cancer.

As for this clonotype: This beta chain turned up in a library designed for alpha chains; as an off-target read, its abundance says little. The rearrangement links TRBV18 to TRBJ1-1; a possible D gene is TRBD1 (5 bases). The CDR3 is 14 amino acids. V was pared by 3 bases and J by 6 bases, with 14 bases between. Germline V gives CDR1 KGHSH, CDR2 LQKENI. CDR3 amino acids: CASSPRDGAAEAFF. In DNA, the CDR3 is TGTGCCAGCTCACCGCGGGACGGAGCAGCTGAAGCTTTCTTT.

This clonotype is medium-sized within its sample. The library was built for alpha chains, so this beta chain is an off-target read and its size means little. This chain joins TRBV15 and TRBJ2-3, with 9 nucleotides matching TRBD2. Germline V gives CDR1 LNHNV, CDR2 YYDKDF (reference sequence). The junction had 9 bases not matched to a gene; V was cut back by 0 bases and J by 2 bases. The CDR3 consists of 18 residues. CDR3 amino acids: CATSRDNRLADPTDTQYF. Written as DNA, the CDR3 is TGTGCCACCAGCAGAGACAACAGACTAGCGGACCCCACAGATACGCAGTATTTT.

Of note for this clonotype: The library was prepared for alpha chains; this beta chain is a stray read, so its frequency means little. The rearrangement joins TRBV18 to TRBJ2-5, with D possibly matching TRBD2 (5 bases). The CDR3 length is 12 residues. Germline values: CDR1 KGHSH, CDR2 LQKENI. The germline V and J ends were trimmed by 2 bases and 5 bases, with 6 bases remaining between them. CDR3 region: CASSPSGETQYF. CDR3 nucleotides: TGTGCCAGCTCACCATCGGGGGAGACCCAGTACTTC. The full variable domain, completed using reference TRBV18 and TRBJ2-5, is NAGVMQNPRHLVRRRGQEARLRCSPMKGHSHVYWYRQLPEEGLKFMVYLQKENIIDESGMPKERFSAEFPKEGPSILRIQQVVRGDSAAYFCASSPSGETQYFGPGTRLLVL.

This clonotype is deemed medium-sized. This beta chain is a stray sequence in a library constructed for alpha chains; its clone size is not meaningful. V and J are TRBV19 and TRBJ1-2, with 9 bases aligning to TRBD1. V was pared by 4 bases and J by 5 bases, with 8 bases of the junction left unmatched. The germline CDR1 and CDR2 sequences are LNHDA and SQIVND (reference sequence). CDR3 length: 15 residues. CDR3 loop: CASSSGQGPGYGYTF. CDR3 in DNA: TGTGCCAGTAGTAGCGGACAGGGGCCTGGGTATGGCTACACCTTC.

This clonotype was counted a few times. The library was built for alpha chains, so this beta chain is an off-target read and its size means little. This chain joins TRBV7-3 and TRBJ1-3; D gene unclear. Germline CDR1 is SGHTA and CDR2 is FQGTGA. V shed 6 bases and J shed 0 bases, with 6 bases lying between them. The CDR3 covers 13 residues. The chain's CDR3 is CASSPDSGNTIYF. CDR3 in DNA: TGTGCCAGCAGTCCAGACTCTGGAAACACCATATATTTT. The entire variable domain, with the rest obtained from reference TRBV7-3 and TRBJ1-3, is as follows: GAGVSQTPSNKVTEKGKYVELRCDPISGHTALYWYRQSLGQGPEFLIYFQGTGAADDSGLPNDRFFAVRPEGSVSTLKIQRTERGDSAVYLCASSPDSGNTIYFGEGSWLTVV.

By its share, this clonotype is large. This beta chain represents an off-target read in a library built for alpha chains; its size is of limited meaning. The V and J genes are TRBV7-2 and TRBJ2-3, with D possibly being TRBD1 (6 bases). CDR1 is SGHTA, CDR2 FQGNSA, per germline. V was pared by 3 bases and J by 4 bases, with 14 bases between. The CDR3 totals 15 residues. CDR3 nucleotides: TGTGCCAGCAGCTTCCTTGGACAGCCCTCAGATACGCAGTATTTT. Protein sequence: CASSFLGQPSDTQYF.

This clonotype turned up a few times. As an off-target read in a library built for alpha chains, this beta chain has a frequency of little significance. The gene calls are TRBV5-6 and TRBJ1-4, with D possibly being TRBD1 (5 bases). Trimming removed 0 bases from V and 0 bases from J, with 9 bases in between. This CDR3 contains 16 residues. The V gene's germline CDR1 is SGHDT and CDR2 YYEEEE. CDR3 bases: TGTGCCAGCAGCTTGGGACAGATTGCAACTAATGAAAAACTGTTTTTT. This gives the protein CASSLGQIATNEKLFF.

This clonotype is medium-sized by share. Since the library was made to target alpha chains, this beta chain is a stray read and its abundance is not meaningful. This rearrangement joins TRBV19 to TRBJ2-5; a weak D match, TRBD2 (5 bases). V shed 7 bases and J shed 5 bases, with 17 bases lying between them. Germline CDR1 is LNHDA and CDR2 is SQIVND (reference sequence). This CDR3 region has 14 residues. This CDR3 is CASTPGGSVETQYF. CDR3 DNA: TGTGCCAGTACCCCCGGCGGGTCGGTTGAGACCCAGTACTTC.

This clonotype was seen at least ten times. The library was designed around alpha chains, so this beta chain is a stray read whose abundance carries little weight. The genes are TRBV10-2 and TRBJ1-1; D gene ambiguous. Germline CDR1 reads WSHSY; CDR2 reads SAAADI. This CDR3 is built from 14 residues. V shed 4 bases and J shed 0 bases, with 9 bases lying between them. Here the CDR3 reads CASSVAVMNTEAFF. In DNA form, the CDR3 reads TGCGCCAGCAGTGTCGCGGTTATGAACACTGAAGCTTTCTTT.

This clonotype ranks as medium-sized. For a library built for alpha chains, this beta chain is a stray read; little rests on its size. The rearrangement joins TRBV29-1 to TRBJ1-2; 7 bases map to TRBD1. Germline lookup yields CDR1 SQVTM and CDR2 ANQGSEA. The V segment lost 7 bases and the J segment 8 bases; nucleotides outside the gene matches: 10. The CDR3 extends over 12 amino acids. CDR3 sequence (DNA): TGCAGCGGGCGGGACAGCGGCGAGGGCTACACCTTC. This codes for CSGRDSGEGYTF.

This clonotype has a single count. A library prepared for alpha chains yielded this beta chain as an off-target read; its size is of little meaning. The chain has TRBV10-3 and TRBJ2-3, with 11 bases identical to TRBD2. CDR1 and CDR2 from the germline V gene are ENHRY and SYGVKD. The CDR3 contains 16 residues. V shed 10 bases, J shed 4 bases, and the junction held 13 bases outside the gene matches. The CDR3, as DNA: TGTGCCACCGGGGCAGGCACTAGCGGGAGATCAGATACGCAGTATTTT. This codes for CATGAGTSGRSDTQYF.

This clonotype has ten or more counts. This beta chain lies outside the target of a library built for alpha chains; its clone size means little. The chain couples TRBV4-1 to TRBJ2-7, with 8 bases aligning to TRBD1. The CDR3 is 14 residues long. Germline V gene sequence: CDR1 MGHRA, CDR2 YSYEKL. With 3 bases clipped from V and 6 bases from J, the junction kept 7 bases outside the gene matches. The CDR3 nucleotides are TGCGCCAGCAGCCATGGACAGGGAACAGGCGAGCAGTACTTC. It specifies CASSHGQGTGEQYF.

Note on this clonotype: Within a library made for alpha chains, this beta chain is off target, and its count is uninformative. This chain links TRBV5-1 with TRBJ2-3; the match to TRBD2 covers 12 bases. Trimming took 4 bases from V and 4 from J; bases not matched to a gene: 7. The V gene's germline CDR1 is SGHRS and CDR2 YFSETQ. There are 16 residues in the CDR3. DNA for the CDR3: TGCGCCAGCAGCCGTCGGACTAGCGGGAACGCAGATACGCAGTATTTT. Residues: CASSRRTSGNADTQYF.

This clonotype is labeled medium-sized. This beta chain came through as a stray read in a library set up for alpha chains, and its size says little. This chain uses TRBV12-3 or TRBV12-4 with TRBJ2-3; 12 bases are shared with TRBD2. J gave up 2 bases and V 5 bases, and 2 bases lay outside the gene matches. This CDR3 contains 15 residues. The CDR3 sequence is CASSRLAGDTDTQYF. The CDR3 DNA follows: TGTGCCAGCAGTCGACTAGCGGGAGACACAGATACGCAGTATTTT.

Sample share makes this clonotype medium-sized. This beta chain is off target for a library built for alpha chains, so its abundance means little. The chain employs TRBV15 and TRBJ1-4, with D perhaps matching TRBD1 (5 bases). V was shortened by 1 base and J by 11 bases, with 17 bases between the two germline ends. Per the germline V gene, CDR1 is LNHNV and CDR2 is YYDKDF (reference sequence). This CDR3 is 15 amino acids long. The CDR3 reads CATSRGTTGGDKLFF. CDR3 nucleotide sequence: TGTGCCACCAGCAGAGGCACCACAGGCGGGGATAAACTGTTTTTT.

This clonotype has a count of ten or more. Because this beta chain is a stray read in a library intended to capture alpha chains, its abundance should not be given much weight. This rearrangement joins TRBV7-2 to TRBJ2-3, with 8 bases matching TRBD2. V lost 1 base and J lost 5; bases outside the gene matches: 8. Germline V gene sequence: CDR1 SGHTA, CDR2 FQGNSA. This CDR3 is 16 amino acids long. The CDR3 region is CASSLEPAGAGDTQYF. The CDR3 DNA reads as TGTGCCAGCAGCTTAGAACCAGCGGGGGCAGGAGATACGCAGTATTTT.

A note on this clonotype: This beta chain is a stray read from a library made for alpha chains; its abundance is not meaningful. The chain recombines TRBV7-2 with TRBJ2-7, with TRBD1 as a possible D gene (5 bases). Between the trimmed V and J ends, which lost 1 base and 0 bases, there was a span of 10 bases. This CDR3 spans 15 amino acids. Germline V gene sequence: CDR1 SGHTA, CDR2 FQGNSA. The CDR3 sequence: CASSLDRWSSYEQYF. The DNA for the CDR3 is TGTGCCAGCAGCTTAGACAGGTGGAGCTCCTACGAGCAGTACTTC.

In regard to this clonotype: Being one base from a much bigger clone, this may be a read error. The library was designed around alpha chains, so this beta chain is a stray read whose abundance carries little weight. CDR3 in amino acids: CASSLSLNRGEIQYF. CDR3 DNA: TGTGCCAGCAGCTTATCCCTGAACAGGGGGGAGATCCAGTACTTC. The chain recombines TRBV7-8 with TRBJ2-5; 8 bases are shared with TRBD1. The germline gives CDR1 SGHVS, CDR2 FQNEAQ. The CDR3 covers 15 residues. Combining the CDR3 with reference TRBV7-8 and TRBJ2-5 gives the whole variable domain GAGVSQSPRYKVAKRGQDVALRCDPISGHVSLFWYQQALGQGPEFLTYFQNEAQLDKSGLPSDRFFAERPEGSVSTLKIQRTQQEDSAVYLCASSLSLNRGEIQYFGPGTRLLVL.

Regarding this clonotype: Within a library made for alpha chains, this beta chain is off target, and its count is uninformative. This chain connects TRBV19 to TRBJ2-6, with D tentatively TRBD1 (5 bases). In germline, CDR1 is LNHDA, CDR2 SQIVND (reference sequence). The length of the CDR3 is 15 residues. The V and J ends lost 5 bases and 0 bases respectively, with 8 bases between them. The CDR3 coding sequence is TGTGCCAGTAGTTACACAGGCTCTGGGGCCAACGTCCTGACTTTC. Translating it yields CASSYTGSGANVLTF.